The clone carrying this T cell receptor beta chain was seen a single time. These data are taken from a study of T cells after somatic rescue of genetic block. Libraries were prepared by immunoSEQ multiplex PCR; TCRdb keeps only in-frame clonotypes and omits some of them. The profile covers about 110,000 clones, with just over 90% appearing a single time and roughly 1.5% taken by the ten largest. V gave up 4 bases and J gave up 3 bases, with 9 bases separating them. The CDR3 totals 13 residues. The J gene is TRBJ1-2, the V gene TRBV23-1; tentatively, D is TRBD1 (5 bases). TRBV23-1 has ORF status, its function being uncertain. The sample comprised peripheral blood mononuclear cells (PBMCs). This receptor was obtained from a woman between 18 and 29 years old. The chain's CDR3 is CASSPARDYGYTF. The CDR3 coding sequence is TGCGCCAGCAGTCCCGCCAGGGACTATGGCTACACCTTC.